The source of this TCR beta chain is a study of OX40 agonist ivuxolimab in advanced cancers. Across the study: Across the patients, intravenous ivuxolimab was delivered every 2 weeks at 0.01 to 10 mg/kg.

As for this clone: Antigen unknown.

Notes on the study in general: Expanded peripheral T cells had an undetermined antigen specificity. Several nonresponders also turned out to have low normalized T-cell clonal expansion.

The assay was immunoSEQ multiplex PCR, and TCRdb's table has in-frame clones only and misses some. The data contain under 85,000 clones, 90% of them singletons. V gave up 0 bases and J gave up 3 bases, with 7 bases separating them. Germline CDR1 is SGHRS and CDR2 is YFSETQ. The CDR3 totals 13 residues. At baseline, cycle 4 day 1, and cycle 7 day 1, blood was sampled. The sequence was obtained from an adult with an advanced solid tumor such as melanoma, head and neck, liver or kidney cancer. This chain uses TRBV5-1 with TRBJ2-7, with D maybe TRBD1 (5 bases). Here the sequenced sample was CD4+ or CD8+ T cells sorted from blood, taken in a trial of the OX40 agonist ivuxolimab. The CDR3 coding sequence is TGCGCCAGCAGCTTGGGGGGCGGCTACGAGCAGTACTTC. This gives the protein CASSLGGGYEQYF. Drawing the rest from reference TRBV5-1 and TRBJ2-7, the complete variable domain is KAGVTQTPRYLIKTRGQQVTLSCSPISGHRSVSWYQQTPGQGLQFLFEYFSETQRNKGNFPGRFSGRQFSNSRSEMNVSTLELGDSALYLCASSLGGGYEQYFGPGTRLTVT.